This T cell receptor (beta chain) was sequenced in a study of blood T cell repertoires in COVID-19. Study summary: COVID-19 samples collected from the United States, Italy and Spain covered acute and convalescent phases. T cells, B-cell-depleted T cells, or PBMCs provided the cDNA or gDNA that served as material.

Germline assignment: CDR1 SGHRS and CDR2 YFSETQ. This CDR3 region has 16 residues. J was trimmed by 6 bases and V by 4 bases; bases with no gene match: 6. As originally analysed: Amplification from reference gene primers served as the basis for estimated nucleated cell counts. Data came from immunoSEQ multiplex PCR; TCRdb stores just in-frame clones and leaves some out. The V and J calls and the clone size are those of that table, but D and trimming were determined from the DNA. The sample contains about 220,000 clones, about four fifths of which appear only once. Sequencing was done on a sample of peripheral blood. This clonotype was sampled from a woman aged 80 or older with acute or convalescent COVID-19. The chain links TRBV5-1 to TRBJ2-3, with TRBD2 matching 15 bases. CDR3 sequence: CASSPGLAGGFDTQYF. CDR3 bases: TGCGCCAGCAGCCCGGGACTAGCGGGGGGATTTGATACGCAGTATTTT.